The 20 T cell receptor beta chains presented below share a single source sample, sequenced in a study of T cell changes during pregnancy in multiple sclerosis. The assay was immunoSEQ multiplex PCR, and TCRdb's table has in-frame clones only and misses some. The data show roughly 42,000 clones, roughly 90% seen once. Here the sequenced sample was CD8+ T cells from peripheral blood mononuclear cells, taken in the third trimester of pregnancy. The receptors were gathered from a female donor with multiple sclerosis, enrolled in a pregnancy study.

This sequence joins TRBV7-9 and TRBJ1-2, with 10 positions matching TRBD1. Germline lookup yields CDR1 SEHNR and CDR2 FQNEAQ (reference sequence). Trimming cost V 1 base and J 4 bases; bases outside gene matches: 6. The CDR3 covers 16 residues. The CDR3 here is CASSLVKGQGTYGYTF. CDR3 DNA sequence: TGTGCCAGCAGCTTAGTAAAGGGACAGGGGACCTATGGCTACACCTTC.

The chain links TRBV28 to TRBJ1-4, with a possible D match to TRBD1 (5 bases). The V end was cut by 7 bases, the J end by 2 bases, with 17 bases between. This CDR3 region has 16 residues. CDR1 is MDHEN, CDR2 SYDVKM, per germline. The CDR3 region is CASTTEPTATNEKLFF. CDR3 sequence (DNA): TGTGCCAGCACGACAGAGCCGACAGCCACTAATGAAAAACTGTTTTTT. Variable domain in full (rest from reference TRBV28 and TRBJ1-4): DVKVTQSSRYLVKRTGEKVFLECVQDMDHENMFWYRQDPGLGLRLIYFSYDVKMKEKGDIPEGYSVSREKKERFSLILESASTNQTSMYLCASTTEPTATNEKLFFGSGTQLSVL.

This CDR3 reads CASSYSYRGSEKLFF. The CDR3 DNA reads as TGTGCCAGCAGTTACTCGTACAGGGGAAGTGAAAAACTGTTTTTT. The genes are TRBV6-5 and TRBJ1-4; TRBD1 aligns across 7 bases. J lost 7 bases, V lost 0 bases, and 5 bases had no gene match. In germline, CDR1 is MNHEY, CDR2 SVGAGI. The length of the CDR3 is 15 residues.

The chain joins TRBV10-2 to TRBJ2-6, with D unresolved. The length of the CDR3 is 15 residues. The V gene lost 6 bases and the J gene lost 0 bases, with 9 bases spanning the gap. Germline CDR1 is WSHSY and CDR2 is SAAADI. The CDR3: CASREPISGANVLTF. CDR3 bases: TGCGCCAGCAGGGAGCCTATCTCTGGGGCCAACGTCCTGACTTTC.

In DNA form, the CDR3 reads TGTGCCAGCAGCTTCGAAGCGGGAGGCCACTACGAGCAGTACTTC. Translating it yields CASSFEAGGHYEQYF. The V call is TRBV5-6, the J call TRBJ2-7; 9 bases fit TRBD2. The germline V gene has CDR1 SGHDT and CDR2 YYEEEE. V was pared by 2 bases and J by 3 bases, with 6 bases of the junction left unmatched. This CDR3 is 15 amino acids long.

The chain employs TRBV2 and TRBJ2-7; D is unclear. Germline CDR1 is SNHLY and CDR2 is FYNNEI. With 3 bases removed from V and 3 bases from J, the gap between germline ends came to 9 bases. The CDR3 covers 13 residues. CDR3 in amino acids: CASSEGSYYEQYF. The DNA for the CDR3 is TGTGCCAGCAGTGAGGGCAGTTACTACGAGCAGTACTTC.

V usage is TRBV7-9 and J usage is TRBJ1-5; 9 nucleotides match TRBD1. V gave up 3 bases and J gave up 1 base; unmatched junction bases: 7. CDR1 and CDR2 from the germline V gene are SEHNR and FQNEAQ (reference sequence). The CDR3 runs 17 residues. In DNA form, the CDR3 reads TGTGCCAGCAGCTTCGGGACAGGGTTCGCGAGCAATCAGCCCCAGCATTTT. Translation: CASSFGTGFASNQPQHF.

The chain is built from TRBV6-5 and TRBJ1-5; the D is unclear. Trimming took off 8 bases at V and 9 bases at J, with 14 bases between the two ends. CDR1 is MNHEY, CDR2 SVGAGI, per germline. This CDR3 comprises 12 residues. The CDR3 nucleotides read TGTGCCAGCGGCTGGACTTCGGGGCCCCAGCATTTT. Its protein is CASGWTSGPQHF.

This chain links TRBV5-6 with TRBJ2-1; 7 positions match TRBD2. With 5 bases clipped from V and 1 base from J, the junction kept 6 bases outside the gene matches. The length of the CDR3 is 15 residues. Per the germline V gene, CDR1 is SGHDT and CDR2 is YYEEEE. This CDR3 is CASSWPGLSYNEQFF. The CDR3 DNA follows: TGTGCCAGCAGTTGGCCGGGACTATCCTACAATGAGCAGTTCTTC.

J is TRBJ2-7 and V is TRBV5-4; the D is unclear. This CDR3 contains 13 residues. The V and J ends lost 6 bases and 2 bases respectively, with 12 bases between them. Germline loops: CDR1 SGHNT, CDR2 YYREEE (reference sequence). CDR3 bases: TGTGCCAGCATCGGAGACTCACCCTACGAGCAGTACTTC. Its protein is CASIGDSPYEQYF.

This rearrangement joins TRBV5-4 to TRBJ2-3; a weak D match, TRBD2 (7 bases). The CDR3 contains 16 residues. Germline V gives CDR1 SGHNT, CDR2 YYREEE (reference sequence). V lost 3 bases, J lost 4 bases, and 18 bases lay in between. The CDR3 nucleotides read TGTGCCAGCAGCTGGGTCACGGGGGGCGCGGCAGATACGCAGTATTTT. Its translation is CASSWVTGGAADTQYF. Looking up the rest from reference TRBV5-4 and TRBJ2-3 gives the full variable domain: ETGVTQSPTHLIKTRGQQVTLRCSSQSGHNTVSWYQQALGQGPQFIFQYYREEENGRGNFPPRFSGLQFPNYSSELNVNALELDDSALYLCASSWVTGGAADTQYFGPGTRLTVL.

This chain links TRBV5-5 with TRBJ2-5; perhaps TRBD2 as D (6 bases). Germline assignment: CDR1 SGHKS and CDR2 YYEKEE (reference sequence). This CDR3 is built from 17 residues. V was shortened by 0 bases and J by 4 bases, with 19 bases between the two germline ends. The DNA of the CDR3 is TGTGCCAGCAGCTTGGTACCTGGAGGGTATGAGGGAGAGACCCAGTACTTC. It yields the protein CASSLVPGGYEGETQYF.

V gene TRBV2 combines with J gene TRBJ2-7; D perhaps matches TRBD1 (7 bases). V lost 3 bases and J 1 base, leaving 16 bases between the germline ends. Germline values: CDR1 SNHLY, CDR2 FYNNEI. This CDR3 has 16 residues. CDR3 sequence: CASSDPRQGLSYEQYF. The CDR3 nucleotides read TGTGCCAGCAGTGACCCACGACAGGGACTTTCCTACGAGCAGTACTTC.

A few counts support this clone. The gene calls are TRBV30 and TRBJ1-1, with D unresolved. CDR1 and CDR2 (germline): GTSNPN, SVGIG (reference sequence). The V end lost 4 bases, the J end lost 4 bases, and 10 bases lay between the germline ends. The CDR3 runs 12 residues. CDR3 sequence: CAWNPGGTEAFF. Here the CDR3 DNA reads TGTGCCTGGAACCCTGGAGGCACTGAAGCTTTCTTT.

The rearrangement uses TRBV11-2 and TRBJ1-2; 7 nucleotides line up with TRBD1. The trim removed 0 bases at V and 2 bases at J, leaving 3 bases unmatched. There are 15 residues in the CDR3. Germline V lookup: CDR1 SGHAT, CDR2 FQNNGV. CDR3: CASSLDDRVNYGYTF. As DNA, the CDR3 is TGTGCCAGCAGCTTAGATGACAGGGTAAACTATGGCTACACCTTC.

The J gene is TRBJ2-7, the V gene TRBV5-1, with TRBD1 matching over 9 bases. V dropped 2 bases and J dropped 11; count of bases not matched to a gene: 2. Per germline, CDR1 SGHRS and CDR2 YFSETQ. The CDR3 runs to 11 residues. The CDR3 DNA reads as TGCGCCAGCAGCTTAGGGACAGGGAAGTACTTC. Amino acids: CASSLGTGKYF.

V and J are TRBV7-9 and TRBJ2-1; D ambiguous. The CDR3 sequence is 12 residues long. V was shortened by 3 bases and J by 9 bases, with 9 bases between the two germline ends. Germline lookup yields CDR1 SEHNR and CDR2 FQNEAQ (reference sequence). CDR3 coding DNA: TGTGCCAGCAGCTTTGTTGCGGTTGAGCAGTTCTTC. The encoded protein is CASSFVAVEQFF. Complete variable domain (other parts from reference TRBV7-9 and TRBJ2-1): DTGVSQNPRHKITKRGQNVTFRCDPISEHNRLYWYRQTLGQGPEFLTYFQNEAQLEKSRLLSDRFSAERPKGSFSTLEIQRTEQGDSAMYLCASSFVAVEQFFGPGTRLTVL.

The CDR3: CASTSGVGNTEAFF. CDR3 nucleotide sequence: TGTGCCAGCACCTCAGGGGTGGGGAACACTGAAGCTTTCTTT. The chain is built from TRBV21-1 and TRBJ1-1; TRBD1, the D gene given by the table, was not confirmed from the DNA. TRBV21-1 is classified as a pseudogene. The CDR3 loop spans 14 amino acids.

V and J are TRBV30 and TRBJ2-2; D uncertain. Trimming cost V 4 bases and J 5 bases, with 5 bases left between them. This CDR3 spans 11 amino acids. CDR1 is GTSNPN and CDR2 is SVGIG in the germline V gene (reference sequence). The CDR3 protein is CAWIRTGELFF. The CDR3 coding sequence is TGTGCCTGGATCAGGACCGGGGAGCTGTTTTTT.

V usage is TRBV4-1 and J usage is TRBJ1-5; 9 bases line up with TRBD1. V shed 0 bases and J 3 bases; nucleotides not matched to a gene: 9. Germline CDR1 and CDR2: MGHRA and YSYEKL. This CDR3 region has 18 residues. CDR3 sequence: CASSQEVGGTGNNQPQHF. Written as DNA, the CDR3 is TGCGCCAGCAGCCAAGAAGTGGGCGGGACAGGGAACAATCAGCCCCAGCATTTT.